This T cell receptor beta chain originates from a study of shared clonotypes between healthy human individuals. Study-level background: Per donor, CD8 memory used one plate, CD8 naive used two, CD4 memory used three and CD4 naive used three. Whole-study findings and limits: Across subsets, estimated richness was generally greater for naive than for memory populations. A handful of donors shared about 5% of their naive CD4 clonotypes.

From germline, CDR1 is LNHDA and CDR2 SQIVND (reference sequence). The CDR3 has 15 residues. The V gene lost 1 base and the J gene lost 2 bases, with 9 bases spanning the gap. Assay execution proceeded at the deep level. Profiling relied on immunoSEQ multiplex PCR, and the TCRdb table lists in-frame clones only, not all of them. The sample holds roughly 2,300,000 clones, less than 95% seen once. Concerning this clone itself: Its antigen is currently unknown.

The V call is TRBV19, the J call TRBJ1-5; D gene ambiguous. This sequence was found in a man between 18 and 35 years old in good health. Some clones in this sample may be carry-over from other donors' samples. Specimen: naive CD4+ T cells from PBMCs. Subset given: CD45RA+ positively selected. This CDR3 reads CASSIGIFRNQPQHF. As DNA, the CDR3 is TGTGCCAGTAGTATAGGCATTTTTCGCAATCAGCCCCAGCATTTT.